A selection of T cell receptor beta chains follows, all from one sample in a study of T cell changes during pregnancy in multiple sclerosis. Only in-frame clones appear in the TCRdb table, and some are missing; sequencing was by immunoSEQ multiplex PCR. The table shows approximately 73,000 clones, with around nine tenths occurring only once. Sample: CD4+ T cells from peripheral blood mononuclear cells, taken before pregnancy. These receptors all stem from a female donor with multiple sclerosis, enrolled in a pregnancy study. Both conserved end residues are part of each CDR3. D genes are given only for firm matches. Not every row has a clone size; where given, it reads once, few, many or a size class.

TRBV7-9	TRBJ2-5	TRBD2	NA	CASSWTPSRLAVPETQYF	TGTGCCAGCAGCTGGACCCCTTCCCGCCTAGCGGTCCCGGAGACCCAGTACTTC
TRBV19	TRBJ2-7	TRBD1	NA	CASSTGQGAYEQYF	TGTGCCAGTAGTACCGGACAGGGGGCCTACGAGCAGTACTTC
TRBV7-3	TRBJ2-1	TRBD1	once	CASSSKPGQGAYEQFF	TGTGCCAGCAGCTCGAAGCCCGGACAGGGGGCCTATGAGCAGTTCTTC
TRBV9	TRBJ2-4	NA	NA	CASSAGALANIQYF	TGTGCCAGCAGCGCAGGGGCGTTGGCAAACATTCAGTACTTC
TRBV5-4	TRBJ2-5	NA	NA	CASSLEPVETQYF	TGTGCCAGCAGCTTGGAACCGGTGGAGACCCAGTACTTC
TRBV29-1	TRBJ2-5	NA	NA	CSVEVSEETQYF	TGCAGCGTTGAAGTTAGCGAAGAGACCCAGTACTTC
TRBV5-6	TRBJ1-2	TRBD1	NA	CASSPQTGGYGYTF	TGTGCCAGCAGCCCTCAGACAGGGGGCTATGGCTACACCTTC
TRBV28	TRBJ1-1	TRBD1	NA	CASSLLGTGLNTEAFF	TGTGCCAGCAGTTTATTGGGGACAGGGTTGAACACTGAAGCTTTCTTT
TRBV28	TRBJ2-7	TRBD1	NA	CASSSRQGSYEQYF	TGTGCCAGCTCATCCCGACAGGGAAGCTACGAGCAGTACTTC
TRBV2	TRBJ1-1	TRBD1	few	CASRETGMIETEAFF	TGTGCCAGCAGGGAGACAGGGATGATAGAGACTGAAGCTTTCTTT
TRBV5-1	TRBJ2-1	TRBD2	NA	CASRYAGGSREEQFF	TGCGCCAGCAGATACGCGGGGGGGTCGAGGGAAGAGCAGTTCTTC
TRBV6-1	TRBJ2-7	NA	NA	CASSENGRGKGSYEQYF	TGTGCCAGCAGTGAAAATGGAAGGGGAAAGGGGTCCTACGAGCAGTACTTC
TRBV9	TRBJ2-7	TRBD2	NA	CASSVDPSGRGSYEQYF	TGTGCCAGCAGCGTAGACCCCAGCGGGAGGGGCTCCTACGAGCAGTACTTC
TRBV7-8	TRBJ1-1	NA	few	CASSQGGGRNTEAFF	TGTGCCAGCAGTCAGGGAGGGGGGAGGAACACTGAAGCTTTCTTT
TRBV19	TRBJ1-2	NA	NA	CASNRAGALYGYTF	TGTGCTAGTAATCGGGCAGGGGCCCTCTATGGCTACACCTTC
TRBV18	TRBJ2-2	NA	NA	CASSPRDRIANTGELFF	TGTGCCAGCTCACCCCGCGACAGGATTGCAAACACCGGGGAGCTGTTTTTT
TRBV30	TRBJ1-1	TRBD1	NA	CAWSTGQGEAFF	TGTGCCTGGAGCACAGGACAGGGAGAAGCTTTCTTT
TRBV7-3	TRBJ1-1	NA	NA	CASSPSASGVNTEAFF	TGTGCCAGCAGCCCATCCGCGTCAGGTGTGAACACTGAAGCTTTCTTT
TRBV5-6	TRBJ2-7	NA	NA	CASSLVGFSYEQYF	TGTGCCAGCAGCTTGGTCGGGTTCTCCTACGAGCAGTACTTC
TRBV5-1	TRBJ2-7	TRBD1	NA	CASSLGGGGYEQYF	TGCGCCAGCAGCTTGGGAGGGGGCGGCTACGAGCAGTACTTC
TRBV10-3	TRBJ2-2	TRBD2	NA	CAISESIPSGSKTGELFF	TGTGCCATCAGTGAGTCGATCCCTAGCGGGAGTAAGACCGGGGAGCTGTTTTTT
TRBV2	TRBJ2-7	TRBD1	NA	CASRASGTGPSYEQYF	TGTGCCAGCAGGGCCTCCGGGACAGGTCCCTCCTACGAGCAGTACTTC
TRBV30	TRBJ2-1	NA	NA	CAWSRWAGQPREQFF	TGTGCCTGGAGTAGGTGGGCGGGACAGCCTAGGGAGCAGTTCTTC
TRBV27	TRBJ2-3	TRBD1	NA	CASRMTGLTDTQYF	TGTGCCAGCAGGATGACAGGGCTCACAGATACGCAGTATTTT
TRBV5-1	TRBJ1-1	NA	NA	CASSLSGVNTEAFF	TGCGCCAGCAGCCTCTCCGGGGTGAACACTGAAGCTTTCTTT
TRBV5-1	TRBJ2-2	TRBD1	NA	CASSVRQGQGGELFF	TGCGCCAGCAGCGTTCGACAGGGGCAAGGCGGGGAGCTGTTTTTT
TRBV28	TRBJ2-7	TRBD1	NA	CASRSEQGAEYEQYF	TGTGCCAGCAGATCTGAACAGGGGGCCGAGTACGAGCAGTACTTC
TRBV18	TRBJ1-5	NA	NA	CASSPGWAGSGQPQHF	TGTGCCAGCTCCCCCGGCTGGGCGGGTTCGGGGCAGCCCCAGCATTTT
TRBV9	TRBJ2-5	TRBD1	NA	CASSGGQAQETQYF	TGTGCCAGCAGCGGCGGACAGGCGCAAGAGACCCAGTACTTC
TRBV19	TRBJ2-1	NA	NA	CASSISQGLTFF	TGTGCCAGTAGTATCAGTCAGGGGTTGACGTTCTTC
TRBV14	TRBJ2-1	TRBD2	once	CASSQDVGGPVYNEQFF	TGTGCCAGCAGCCAAGATGTGGGAGGGCCCGTCTACAATGAGCAGTTCTTC
TRBV5-1	TRBJ1-2	TRBD1	NA	CASSLDDRGPNYGYTF	TGCGCCAGCAGCTTGGACGACAGGGGGCCTAACTATGGCTACACCTTC
TRBV2	TRBJ1-5	NA	once	CASRPTGGRDQPQHF	TGTGCCAGCAGGCCGACAGGTGGACGGGATCAGCCCCAGCATTTT